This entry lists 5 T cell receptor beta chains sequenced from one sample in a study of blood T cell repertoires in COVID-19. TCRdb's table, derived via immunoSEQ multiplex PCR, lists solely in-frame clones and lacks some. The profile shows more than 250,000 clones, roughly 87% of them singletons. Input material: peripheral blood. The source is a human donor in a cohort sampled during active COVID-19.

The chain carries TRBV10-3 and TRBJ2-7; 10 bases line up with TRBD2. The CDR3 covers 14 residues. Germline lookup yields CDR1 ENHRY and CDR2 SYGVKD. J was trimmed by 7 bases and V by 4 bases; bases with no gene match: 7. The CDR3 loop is CAISGLAGAQEQYF. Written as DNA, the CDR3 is TGTGCCATCAGTGGGCTAGCGGGGGCTCAAGAGCAGTACTTC.

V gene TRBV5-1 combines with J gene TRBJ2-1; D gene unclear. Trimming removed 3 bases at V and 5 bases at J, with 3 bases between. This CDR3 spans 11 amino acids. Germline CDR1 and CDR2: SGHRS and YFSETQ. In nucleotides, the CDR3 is TGCGCCAGCAGCTCTAACAATGAGCAGTTCTTC. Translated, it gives CASSSNNEQFF.

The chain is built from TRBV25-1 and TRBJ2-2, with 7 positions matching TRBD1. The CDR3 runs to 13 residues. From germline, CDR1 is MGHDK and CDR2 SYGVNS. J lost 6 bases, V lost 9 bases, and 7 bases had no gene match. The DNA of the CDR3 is TGTGCCAGTAGAACACAGGGGTCCGGGGAGCTGTTTTTT. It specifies CASRTQGSGELFF.

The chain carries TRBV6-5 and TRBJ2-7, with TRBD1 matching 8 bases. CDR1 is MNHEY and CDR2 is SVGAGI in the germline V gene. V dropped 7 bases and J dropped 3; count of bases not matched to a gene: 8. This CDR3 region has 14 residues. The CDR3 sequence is CASTRDRSYYEQYF. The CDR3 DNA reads TGTGCCAGCACCCGGGACAGGTCTTACTACGAGCAGTACTTC.

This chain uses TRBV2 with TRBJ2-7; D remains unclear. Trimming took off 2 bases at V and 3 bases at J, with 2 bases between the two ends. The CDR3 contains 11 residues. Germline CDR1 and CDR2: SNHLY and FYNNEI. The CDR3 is CASSELYEQYF. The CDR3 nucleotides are TGTGCCAGCAGTGAACTCTACGAGCAGTACTTC.